These 9 T cell receptor beta chains originate from one sample sequenced in a study of blood T cell repertoires in COVID-19. TCRdb's table, derived via immunoSEQ multiplex PCR, lists solely in-frame clones and lacks some. The sample holds just under 60,000 clones, 70% to 90% seen once. Sequencing was carried out using peripheral blood. The source is a human donor with active COVID-19. The donor label of this sample is uncertain.

The chain is built from TRBV7-2 and TRBJ2-4; perhaps TRBD2 as D (6 bases). V lost 2 bases and J lost 8, with 16 bases in between. The germline CDR1 and CDR2 sequences are SGHTA and FQGNSA. There are 15 residues in the CDR3. The CDR3 reads CASSLWVGGADIQYF. In DNA, the CDR3 is TGTGCCAGCAGCTTATGGGTGGGGGGAGCGGACATTCAGTACTTC. The full variable domain, with the rest looked up from reference TRBV7-2 and TRBJ2-4, is GAGVSQSPSNKVTEKGKDVELRCDPISGHTALYWYRQSLGQGLEFLIYFQGNSAPDKSGLPSDRFSAERTGGSVSTLTIQRTQQEDSAVYLCASSLWVGGADIQYFGAGTRLSVL.

The J gene is TRBJ1-5, the V gene TRBV10-2, with a tentative D call TRBD1 (6 bases). The V end lost 5 bases, the J end lost 0 bases, and 17 bases lay between the germline ends. This CDR3 comprises 17 residues. Germline CDR1 reads WSHSY; CDR2 reads SAAADI. The CDR3, as DNA: TGCGCCAGCAGTACAGGGAAGGTTACCTATAGCAATCAGCCCCAGCATTTT. This gives the protein CASSTGKVTYSNQPQHF.

The V and J genes are TRBV6-5 and TRBJ2-3; TRBD1 is a possible D gene (5 bases). V was cut by 2 bases and J by 3 bases, with 9 bases left in between. The CDR3 is 14 amino acids. The germline gives CDR1 MNHEY, CDR2 SVGAGI. This CDR3 reads CASSYGRVTDTQYF. CDR3 DNA: TGTGCCAGCAGTTACGGCAGGGTAACAGATACGCAGTATTTT.

The rearrangement uses TRBV18 and TRBJ1-3; D unclear. The CDR3 covers 14 residues. V lost 3 bases, J lost 0 bases, and 6 bases lay in between. Germline CDR1 KGHSH, CDR2 LQKENI. The CDR3: CASSPASSGNTIYF. The DNA of the CDR3 is TGTGCCAGCTCACCCGCGAGCTCTGGAAACACCATATATTTT.

The chain links TRBV9 to TRBJ1-5; no firm D call. CDR1 and CDR2 (germline): SGDLS, YYNGEE. V dropped 0 bases and J dropped 4 bases, with 11 bases sitting between them. The CDR3 totals 15 residues. The DNA of the CDR3 is TGTGCCAGCAGCGTAGATGGCTCAACGAATCAGCCCCAGCATTTT. It is translated as CASSVDGSTNQPQHF.

The gene calls are TRBV24-1 and TRBJ2-5, with 8 bases matching TRBD1. V gave up 2 bases and J gave up 5 bases; unmatched junction bases: 6. CDR3 size: 15 residues. In germline, CDR1 is KGHDR, CDR2 SFDVKD. CDR3 coding DNA: TGTGCCACCAGTGATTCAGGGGGCGTGGGGGAGACCCAGTACTTC. Protein product: CATSDSGGVGETQYF.

This clone has a single count. The chain carries TRBV12-3 or TRBV12-4 and TRBJ1-2; the match to TRBD1 covers 8 bases. The CDR3 spans 13 residues. V was clipped by 6 bases and J by 8 bases; unmatched bases: 8. CDR3 loop: CASRRQGRGGYTF. CDR3 sequence (DNA): TGTGCCAGCAGGCGACAGGGGAGGGGAGGCTACACCTTC.

The rearrangement joins TRBV15 to TRBJ1-2, with unresolved D. From germline, CDR1 is LNHNV and CDR2 YYDKDF (reference sequence). The length of the CDR3 is 12 residues. The V end was cut by 1 base, the J end by 8 bases, with 8 bases between. The CDR3 sequence is CATSRANRGYTF. CDR3 sequence (DNA): TGTGCCACCAGCAGAGCAAACCGGGGCTACACCTTC. The variable domain in full, with the rest retrieved from reference TRBV15 and TRBJ1-2, is DAMVIQNPRYQVTQFGKPVTLSCSQTLNHNVMYWYQQKSSQAPKLLFHYYDKDFNNEADTPDNFQSRRPNTSFCFLDIRSPGLGDTAMYLCATSRANRGYTFGSGTRLTVV.

The V call is TRBV23-1, the J call TRBJ2-3; TRBD2 is a possible D gene (6 bases). TRBV23-1 is recorded as an ORF, its role being uncertain. V lost 0 bases, J lost 2 bases, and 30 bases lay in between. The CDR3 has 22 amino acids. The CDR3 protein is CASSQSRGGAGRRTRATDTQYF. The CDR3 DNA reads TGCGCCAGCAGTCAATCGAGGGGCGGGGCGGGACGTCGAACGAGGGCCACAGATACGCAGTATTTT.